Sequencing of this T cell receptor beta chain was carried out in a study of OX40 agonist ivuxolimab in advanced cancers. In germline, CDR1 is WSHSY, CDR2 SAAADI. This CDR3 has 14 amino acids. The V gene end was trimmed by 6 bases and the J gene end by 7 bases; junction bases not matched to a gene: 8. Only in-frame clones appear in the TCRdb table, and some are missing; sequencing was by immunoSEQ multiplex PCR. The data hold around 76,000 clones, with around 78% observed a single time. The chain uses TRBV10-2 and TRBJ2-1; 8 bases are shared with TRBD2. The receptor was isolated from an adult with an advanced solid tumor such as melanoma, head and neck, liver or kidney cancer. This specimen was CD4+ or CD8+ T cells sorted from blood, taken in a trial of the OX40 agonist ivuxolimab. The CDR3 sequence: CASRTSGRRNEQFF. The CDR3 DNA is TGCGCCAGCAGAACTAGCGGACGGAGGAATGAGCAGTTCTTC.